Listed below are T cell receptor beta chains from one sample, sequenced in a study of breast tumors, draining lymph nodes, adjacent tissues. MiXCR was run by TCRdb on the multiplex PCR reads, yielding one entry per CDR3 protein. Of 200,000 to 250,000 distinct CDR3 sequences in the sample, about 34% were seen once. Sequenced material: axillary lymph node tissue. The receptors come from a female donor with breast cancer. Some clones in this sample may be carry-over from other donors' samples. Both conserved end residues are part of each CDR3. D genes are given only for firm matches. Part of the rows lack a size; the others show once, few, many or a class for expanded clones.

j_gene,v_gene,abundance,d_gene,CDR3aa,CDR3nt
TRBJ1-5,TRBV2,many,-,CASSEEPQGVGNQPQHF,TGTGCCAGCAGTGAAGAACCTCAGGGAGTCGGCAATCAGCCCCAGCATTTT
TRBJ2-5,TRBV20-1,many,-,CSARGYRVETQYF,TGCAGTGCTAGAGGGTACAGGGTCGAGACCCAGTACTTC
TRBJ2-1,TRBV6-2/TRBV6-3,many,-,CASSYHVRSYNEQFF,TGTGCCAGCAGTTATCACGTCCGCTCCTACAATGAGCAGTTCTTC
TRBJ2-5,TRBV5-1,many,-,CASSYTSGVHYF,TGCGCCAGCAGCTATACCTCGGGGGTCCACTACTTC
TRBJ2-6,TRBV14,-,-,CTSSQQGTGANVLTF,TGTACCAGCAGTCAACAGGGAACCGGGGCCAACGTCCTGACTTTC
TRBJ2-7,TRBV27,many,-,CASSALDSYEQYF,TGTGCCAGCAGTGCGCTGGACAGCTACGAGCAGTACTTC
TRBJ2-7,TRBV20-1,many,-,CSAPGTYSSYEQYF,TGCAGTGCCCCTGGGACTTATAGCTCCTACGAGCAGTACTTC
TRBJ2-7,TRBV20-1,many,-,CSARDDEQYF,TGCAGTGCTAGAGACGACGAGCAGTACTTC
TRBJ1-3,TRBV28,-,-,CASTTSGGNTIYF,TGTGCCAGCACAACTAGCGGAGGAAACACCATATATTTT
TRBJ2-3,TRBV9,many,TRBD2,CASSPEGGSNTDTQYF,TGTGCCAGCAGCCCTGAGGGCGGGAGTAACACAGATACGCAGTATTTT
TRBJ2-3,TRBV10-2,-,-,CASSDGGGRLDTQYF,TGCGCCAGCAGTGACGGTGGGGGGCGCTTAGATACGCAGTATTTT
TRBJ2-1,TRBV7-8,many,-,CASSLDLGYNNEQFF,TGTGCCAGCAGCTTAGATTTGGGGTACAACAATGAGCAGTTCTTC
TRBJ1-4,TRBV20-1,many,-,CSARDVSQASINEKLFF,TGCAGTGCTAGAGACGTCAGCCAAGCGAGTATTAATGAAAAACTGTTTTTT
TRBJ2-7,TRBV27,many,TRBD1,CASKRQGELYEQYF,TGTGCCAGCAAACGACAGGGGGAACTCTACGAGCAGTACTTC
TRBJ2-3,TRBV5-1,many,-,CASSSLATDTQYF,TGCGCCAGCAGCTCCCTAGCGACAGATACGCAGTATTTT
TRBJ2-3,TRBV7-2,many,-,CASSSFTDTQYF,TGTGCCAGCAGCTCCTTCACAGATACGCAGTATTTT
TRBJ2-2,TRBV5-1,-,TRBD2,CASSFEGPPSGTNTGELFF,TGCGCCAGCAGCTTCGAGGGGCCTCCTAGCGGAACAAACACCGGGGAGCTGTTTTTT
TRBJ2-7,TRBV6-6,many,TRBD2,CASSRRVGGSSYEQYF,TGTGCCAGCAGCCGGAGGGTCGGGGGGAGCTCCTACGAGCAGTACTTC
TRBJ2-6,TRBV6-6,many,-,CASSYLQPSSGANVLTF,TGTGCCAGCAGTTACTTACAGCCCAGCTCTGGGGCCAACGTCCTGACTTTC
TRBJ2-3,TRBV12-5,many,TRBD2,CASGYWTSGSRGDTQYF,TGTGCTAGTGGTTACTGGACTAGCGGGAGCCGGGGAGATACGCAGTATTTT
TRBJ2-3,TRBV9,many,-,CASSAPTLQGPDTQYF,TGTGCCAGCAGCGCCCCCACGCTCCAGGGCCCAGATACGCAGTATTTT
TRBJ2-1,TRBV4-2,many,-,CASSQEAYNEQFF,TGTGCCAGCAGCCAAGAGGCCTACAATGAGCAGTTCTTC
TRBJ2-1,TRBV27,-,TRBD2,CASSWELAGLGEQFF,TGTGCCAGCAGTTGGGAATTAGCGGGATTGGGTGAGCAGTTCTTC
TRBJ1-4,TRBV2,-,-,CASTLAGVYNEKLFF,TGTGCCAGCACCCTAGCGGGGGTCTACAATGAAAAACTGTTTTTT
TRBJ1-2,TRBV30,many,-,CAWSTAGREFAYGYTF,TGTGCCTGGAGTACCGCCGGGAGGGAGTTTGCCTATGGCTACACCTTC
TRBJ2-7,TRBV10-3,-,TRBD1,CAISFQGADMYEQYF,TGTGCCATCAGTTTTCAGGGGGCCGACATGTACGAGCAGTACTTC
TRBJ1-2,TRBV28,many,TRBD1,CASSEDRVPYGYTF,TGTGCCAGCAGTGAAGACAGGGTCCCCTATGGCTACACCTTC
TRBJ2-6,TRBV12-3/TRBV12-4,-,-,CASSWIPGANVLTF,TGTGCCAGCAGTTGGATACCTGGGGCCAACGTCCTGACCTTC
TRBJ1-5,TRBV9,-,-,CASSEAGGNQPQHF,TGTGCCAGCAGCGAGGCAGGGGGCAATCAGCCCCAGCATTTT
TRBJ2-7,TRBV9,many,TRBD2,CASSVATRGLAGLYEQYF,TGTGCCAGCAGCGTAGCTACCAGAGGACTAGCGGGACTCTACGAGCAGTACTTC
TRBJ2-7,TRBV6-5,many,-,CASSHRSGDEQYF,TGTGCCAGCAGTCACCGATCGGGGGACGAGCAGTACTTC
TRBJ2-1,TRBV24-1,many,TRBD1,CATSDPRDRAAYNEQFF,TGTGCCACCAGTGACCCGCGGGACAGGGCGGCCTACAATGAGCAGTTCTTC
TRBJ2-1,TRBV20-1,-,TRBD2,CSAIRDYLRHEQFF,TGCAGTGCCATCCGGGACTATCTGCGCCATGAGCAGTTCTTC
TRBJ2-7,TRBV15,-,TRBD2,CATSKAGGLWEQYF,TGTGCCACCAGCAAGGCGGGAGGGCTTTGGGAGCAGTACTTC
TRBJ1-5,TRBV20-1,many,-,CSARDGQMIQPQHF,TGCAGTGCTAGAGATGGACAGATGATTCAGCCCCAGCATTTT
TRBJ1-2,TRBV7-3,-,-,CASSLTRANYGYTF,TGTGCCAGCAGCTTAACACGTGCTAACTATGGCTACACCTTC
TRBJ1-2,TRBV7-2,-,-,CASSWGVVYTF,TGTGCCAGCAGCTGGGGGGTTGTCTACACCTTC
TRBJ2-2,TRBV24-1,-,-,CATSDPGTGELFF,TGTGCCACCAGTGACCCTGGGACCGGGGAGCTGTTTTTT
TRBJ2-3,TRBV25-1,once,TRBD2,CASSMTSGRASADTQYF,TGTGCCAGCAGTATGACTAGCGGGAGGGCCAGCGCAGATACGCAGTATTTT
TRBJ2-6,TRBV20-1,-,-,CSARDMRLPAGANVLTF,TGCAGTGCTAGAGATATGAGACTGCCTGCTGGGGCCAACGTCCTGACTTTC
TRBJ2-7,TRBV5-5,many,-,CASSLQQGNYEQYF,TGTGCCAGCAGCTTGCAACAGGGAAACTACGAGCAGTACTTC
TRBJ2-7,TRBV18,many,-,CASSPLGIEQYF,TGTGCCAGCTCACCACTCGGGATCGAGCAGTACTTC
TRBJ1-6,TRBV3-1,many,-,CASSQRRTYNSPLHF,TGTGCCAGCAGCCAACGGCGGACCTATAATTCACCCCTCCACTTT
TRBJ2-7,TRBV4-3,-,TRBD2,CASSHVGLGVEPPF,TGCGCCAGCAGCCACGTCGGACTAGGGGTCGAGCCGCCCTTC
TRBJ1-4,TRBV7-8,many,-,CASSPGDLNEKLFF,TGTGCCAGCAGCCCCGGGGACCTTAATGAAAAACTGTTTTTT
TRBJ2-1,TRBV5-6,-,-,CASRVWVANEQLF,TGTGCCAGCAGAGTGTGGGTCGCCAATGAGCAGCTCTTC